Listed here are 25 T cell receptor beta chains from one sample, sequenced in a study of T cell changes during pregnancy in multiple sclerosis. Measured with immunoSEQ multiplex PCR; TCRdb has only the in-frame clones, and not every one. Found here are around 74,000 clones, about nine tenths of them singletons; the top ten hold around 3%. This material consisted of peripheral blood, taken before pregnancy. The origin of the receptors is a female donor with multiple sclerosis, enrolled in a pregnancy study.

V and J are TRBV5-1 and TRBJ2-7, with a possible D match to TRBD2 (5 bases). The V end was cut by 0 bases, the J end by 0 bases, with 28 bases between. Germline CDR1 reads SGHRS; CDR2 reads YFSETQ. The CDR3 covers 21 residues. In DNA, the CDR3 is TGCGCCAGCAGCTTGGCCTCTCTACGAGGGAGAAGTCGCTTAAACTCCTACGAGCAGTACTTC. This encodes CASSLASLRGRSRLNSYEQYF.

CDR3 residues: CASSGGSNQPQHF. The CDR3 nucleotides read TGTGCCAGCAGTGGCGGCAGCAATCAGCCCCAGCATTTT. This chain connects TRBV6-1 to TRBJ1-5, with unresolved D. This CDR3 spans 13 amino acids. The V and J ends lost 4 bases and 1 base respectively, with 5 bases between them. Germline V CDR1 and CDR2: MNHNS, SASEGT.

This sequence joins TRBV4-3 and TRBJ2-7, with 8 bases aligning to TRBD2. With 0 bases clipped from V and 1 base from J, the junction kept 2 bases outside the gene matches. Germline V gives CDR1 LGHNA, CDR2 YSLEER. This CDR3 region has 15 residues. The CDR3 reads CASSQDRGGSYEQYF. The DNA for the CDR3 is TGCGCCAGCAGCCAAGATCGCGGGGGGTCCTACGAGCAGTACTTC.

This rearrangement joins TRBV18 to TRBJ2-7; 10 positions agree with TRBD1. The V gene end was trimmed by 6 bases and the J gene end by 7 bases; junction bases not matched to a gene: 9. The CDR3 totals 14 residues. The germline V gene encodes CDR1 KGHSH and CDR2 LQKENI. The CDR3 bases are TGTGCCAGCTCCCTAGGGACAGGGGAGAGGGAGCAGTACTTC. It codes for CASSLGTGEREQYF.

The chain recombines TRBV19 with TRBJ1-1; TRBD1 matches at 7 bases. Germline assignment: CDR1 LNHDA and CDR2 SQIVND (reference sequence). V lost 10 bases, J lost 6 bases, and 8 bases stayed unmatched. CDR3 length: 12 amino acids. Here the CDR3 DNA reads TGTGCCACGCTAGACAGGGTTGCTGAAGCTTTCTTT. This gives the protein CATLDRVAEAFF.

The CDR3 DNA sequence: TGTGCCAGCAGCTTCACAGGGGTTGAGGGCTACACCTTC. Its protein product is CASSFTGVEGYTF. V usage is TRBV11-2 and J usage is TRBJ1-2, with 7 bases that match TRBD1. Germline trimming cut 3 bases from V and 8 bases from J; bases unmatched to any gene: 6. The CDR3 loop spans 13 amino acids. The V gene's germline CDR1 is SGHAT and CDR2 FQNNGV. The variable domain in full, completed from reference TRBV11-2 and TRBJ1-2, reads EAGVAQSPRYKIIEKRQSVAFWCNPISGHATLYWYQQILGQGPKLLIQFQNNGVVDDSQLPKDRFSAERLKGVDSTLKIQPAKLEDSAVYLCASSFTGVEGYTFGSGTRLTVV.

The J gene is TRBJ2-2, the V gene TRBV11-3, with no clear D. The germline V gene encodes CDR1 SGHNT and CDR2 YENEEA. The CDR3 sequence is 15 residues long. V was clipped by 5 bases and J by 2 bases, with 12 bases between them. The CDR3 DNA reads TGTGCCAGCAGCCCATCTGACTCTAACACCGGGGAGCTGTTTTTT. Amino acids: CASSPSDSNTGELFF. Based on the CDR3 plus reference TRBV11-3 and TRBJ2-2, the full variable domain is EAGVVQSPRYKIIEKKQPVAFWCNPISGHNTLYWYLQNLGQGPELLIRYENEEAVDDSQLPKDRFSAERLKGVDSTLKIQPAELGDSAVYLCASSPSDSNTGELFFGEGSRLTVL.

The J gene is TRBJ2-5, the V gene TRBV25-1; 9 bases match TRBD2. The CDR3 length is 16 residues. V dropped 5 bases and J dropped 2; count of bases not matched to a gene: 9. Germline CDR1 reads MGHDK; CDR2 reads SYGVNS. CDR3 nucleotides: TGTGCCAGCAGTCCGCCGCAGCTAGCGGGGCAAGAGACCCAGTACTTC. This gives the protein CASSPPQLAGQETQYF.

The chain uses TRBV19 and TRBJ2-5; D might be TRBD2 (5 bases). From germline, CDR1 is LNHDA and CDR2 SQIVND (reference sequence). The CDR3 totals 14 residues. V was clipped by 3 bases and J by 0 bases, with 8 bases between them. CDR3 bases: TGTGCCAGTAGTATCGGGATAGACCAAGAGACCCAGTACTTC. Its protein is CASSIGIDQETQYF.

This sequence joins TRBV10-1 and TRBJ1-5; a weak D match, TRBD1 (5 bases). The CDR3 runs 15 residues. The V end was cut by 2 bases, the J end by 0 bases, with 8 bases between. Germline lookup yields CDR1 WNHNN and CDR2 SYGVQD (reference sequence). CDR3 in amino acids: CASSEDRNSNQPQHF. As DNA, the CDR3 is TGCGCCAGCAGTGAGGACAGAAATAGCAATCAGCCCCAGCATTTT.

In its sample, this clone was seen a few times. The J gene is TRBJ2-3, the V gene TRBV30; 13 nucleotides agree with TRBD2. The germline V gene encodes CDR1 GTSNPN and CDR2 SVGIG (reference sequence). The CDR3 extends over 15 amino acids. The V segment lost 3 bases and the J segment 6 bases; nucleotides outside the gene matches: 6. The CDR3 DNA reads as TGTGCCTGGAGAACTAGCGGGGGGGCAAGGGATACGCAGTATTTT. It codes for CAWRTSGGARDTQYF.

The sample holds one count of this clone. The identical CDR3 is also encoded by other nucleotide sequences in the sample. The chain carries TRBV29-1 and TRBJ2-2; TRBD1 matches at 10 bases. Unmatched junction bases numbered 1, after V lost 6 bases and J lost 0 bases. The CDR3 loop spans 14 amino acids. The germline V gene has CDR1 SQVTM and CDR2 ANQGSEA. CDR3 protein: CSVGQGANTGELFF. The CDR3, as DNA: TGCAGCGTCGGACAGGGGGCGAACACCGGGGAGCTGTTTTTT.

CDR3 nucleotide sequence: TGTGCCAGCCTATCTTCCTCGAACACTGAAGCTTTCTTT. Its translation is CASLSSSNTEAFF. The V and J genes are TRBV19 and TRBJ1-1, with D hard to call. Trimming cost V 9 bases and J 1 base, with 12 bases left between them. Germline V lookup: CDR1 LNHDA, CDR2 SQIVND (reference sequence). This CDR3 has 13 residues. The full variable domain, its missing parts supplied by reference TRBV19 and TRBJ1-1, is DGGITQSPKYLFRKEGQNVTLSCEQNLNHDAMYWYRQDPGQGLRLIYYSQIVNDFQKGDIAEGYSVSREKKESFPLTVTSAQKNPTAFYLCASLSSSNTEAFFGQGTRLTVV.

The V gene is TRBV6-5, the J gene TRBJ2-5; D gene uncertain. Germline V gives CDR1 MNHEY, CDR2 SVGAGI. There are 13 residues in the CDR3. Trimming stripped 3 bases from V and 5 bases from J, with 10 bases between. Here the CDR3 DNA reads TGTGCCAGCAGTTATCACAGAAGGGAGACCCAGTACTTC. Translating it yields CASSYHRRETQYF.

The rearrangement uses TRBV4-2 and TRBJ2-6; 8 positions agree with TRBD1. The junction had 13 bases not matched to a gene; V was cut back by 0 bases and J by 0 bases. Germline V gene data show CDR1 as LGHNA and CDR2 as YNFKEQ. The CDR3 runs 21 residues. The CDR3 loop is CASSQDLIGTGTHSGANVLTF. CDR3 in DNA: TGTGCCAGCAGCCAAGATCTAATTGGGACAGGCACTCACTCTGGGGCCAACGTCCTGACTTTC.

This chain connects TRBV18 to TRBJ1-5; D is unresolved. The ends were cut back, 5 bases at V and 0 bases at J, with 8 bases in the middle. The germline gives CDR1 KGHSH, CDR2 LQKENI. The CDR3 loop spans 14 amino acids. The CDR3 region has the DNA TGTGCCAGCTCAGGAGCGAATAGCAATCAGCCCCAGCATTTT. As protein: CASSGANSNQPQHF.

This chain connects TRBV7-9 to TRBJ2-1, with TRBD2 identical over 8 bases. V dropped 2 bases and J dropped 5; count of bases not matched to a gene: 11. The CDR3 spans 17 residues. Germline V gives CDR1 SEHNR, CDR2 FQNEAQ (reference sequence). As DNA, the CDR3 is TGTGCCAGCAGCTTACGGGAGGGCCGGGAACTCCACAATGAGCAGTTCTTC. Translating it yields CASSLREGRELHNEQFF. Looking up the rest from reference TRBV7-9 and TRBJ2-1 gives the full variable domain: DTGVSQNPRHKITKRGQNVTFRCDPISEHNRLYWYRQTLGQGPEFLTYFQNEAQLEKSRLLSDRFSAERPKGSFSTLEIQRTEQGDSAMYLCASSLREGRELHNEQFFGPGTRLTVL.

This clone appeared a few times. Other DNA sequences from this sample encode an identical CDR3 as well. The V gene is TRBV7-9, the J gene TRBJ1-1; no firm D call. The V end was cut by 0 bases, the J end by 0 bases, with 5 bases between. This CDR3 is built from 14 residues. Per the germline V gene, CDR1 is SEHNR and CDR2 is FQNEAQ (reference sequence). CDR3 sequence reads: CASSLAGVNTEAFF. Written as DNA, the CDR3 is TGTGCCAGCAGCTTAGCGGGAGTGAACACTGAAGCTTTCTTT.

The chain recombines TRBV9 with TRBJ2-2; TRBD1 agrees at 7 bases. After removal of 3 bases from V and 0 bases from J, the junction contained 2 bases not matched to a gene. CDR1 is SGDLS, CDR2 YYNGEE, per germline. The CDR3 has 15 amino acids. CDR3 sequence: CASSAGTANTGELFF. The CDR3 DNA follows: TGTGCCAGCAGCGCTGGGACAGCGAACACCGGGGAGCTGTTTTTT.

The rearrangement links TRBV19 to TRBJ2-2; 8 nucleotides align to TRBD1. The CDR3 length is 15 residues. The trim removed 6 bases at V and 3 bases at J, leaving 6 bases unmatched. The germline CDR1 and CDR2 sequences are LNHDA and SQIVND (reference sequence). CDR3 residues: CASRGRGLDTGELFF. CDR3 coding DNA: TGTGCCAGTAGGGGCAGGGGGCTAGACACCGGGGAGCTGTTTTTT. The variable domain in full, with the rest retrieved from reference TRBV19 and TRBJ2-2, is DGGITQSPKYLFRKEGQNVTLSCEQNLNHDAMYWYRQDPGQGLRLIYYSQIVNDFQKGDIAEGYSVSREKKESFPLTVTSAQKNPTAFYLCASRGRGLDTGELFFGEGSRLTVL.

The rearrangement links TRBV2 to TRBJ2-7; weak D call: TRBD2 (5 bases). Germline CDR1 and CDR2: SNHLY and FYNNEI. V was trimmed by 2 bases and J by 2 bases, leaving 10 bases between them. This CDR3 is 14 amino acids long. This CDR3 is CASSESGLTYEQYF. The CDR3 coding sequence is TGTGCCAGCAGTGAATCGGGGTTAACCTACGAGCAGTACTTC. The whole variable domain, remainder taken from reference TRBV2 and TRBJ2-7, is EPEVTQTPSHQVTQMGQEVILRCVPISNHLYFYWYRQILGQKVEFLVSFYNNEISEKSEIFDDQFSVERPDGSNFTLKIRSTKLEDSAMYFCASSESGLTYEQYFGPGTRLTVT.

The chain employs TRBV5-5 and TRBJ2-1, with TRBD1 matching over 7 bases. The junction had 18 bases not matched to a gene; V was cut back by 0 bases and J by 9 bases. This CDR3 is built from 18 residues. CDR1 is SGHKS and CDR2 is YYEKEE in the germline V gene (reference sequence). The CDR3 reads CASSLGVRSGQRGREQFF. The CDR3 DNA is TGTGCCAGCAGCTTGGGGGTAAGGAGCGGTCAAAGGGGGCGTGAGCAGTTCTTC.

The chain uses TRBV29-1 and TRBJ1-2; D is perhaps TRBD1 (6 bases). Germline V gives CDR1 SQVTM, CDR2 ANQGSEA. The CDR3 has 16 amino acids. V dropped 3 bases and J dropped 11 bases, with 28 bases sitting between them. CDR3 region: CSVDSRGGDPYGGYTF. The CDR3 DNA sequence: TGCAGCGTTGATTCGAGGGGGGGGGATCCATATGGCGGGTACACCTTC.

This chain joins TRBV19 and TRBJ2-3; 11 nucleotides align to TRBD2. This CDR3 is built from 16 residues. Trimming removed 5 bases from V and 8 bases from J; junction bases left unmatched: 12. The V gene's germline CDR1 is LNHDA and CDR2 SQIVND (reference sequence). The CDR3 DNA is TGTGCCAGTAGTCCCTGGGATAGCGGGGGGGCAGGTACGCAGTATTTT. It codes for CASSPWDSGGAGTQYF.

This clone appeared once. The genes are TRBV7-6 and TRBJ1-1, with 8 bases aligning to TRBD1. The CDR3 consists of 17 residues. V trimming: 2 bases; J trimming: 4 bases; junction bases outside the gene matches: 12. Germline V gene lookup returns CDR1 SGHVS and CDR2 FNYEAQ. CDR3 sequence reads: CASSLRWYTGGGTEAFF. DNA of the CDR3: TGTGCCAGCAGCTTACGCTGGTATACAGGGGGGGGCACTGAAGCTTTCTTT.